These 10 T cell receptor beta chains originate from one sample sequenced in a study of blood T cell repertoires in COVID-19. TCRdb keeps only in-frame clones here, not all; method: immunoSEQ multiplex PCR. The sample consists of more than 100,000 clones, around 88% of them appearing once. The sample comprised peripheral blood. Receptors were obtained from a woman in her fifties or sixties with active or convalescent COVID-19.

The rearrangement links TRBV18 to TRBJ2-1; 11 nucleotides line up with TRBD2. From germline, CDR1 is KGHSH and CDR2 LQKENI. This CDR3 is 17 amino acids long. V lost 6 bases and J lost 0; bases outside the gene matches: 7. This CDR3 is CASSPRLAGNSYNEQFF. The CDR3 region has the DNA TGTGCCAGCTCTCCTCGACTAGCGGGGAACTCCTACAATGAGCAGTTCTTC.

The chain employs TRBV18 and TRBJ1-1, with D hard to call. Germline V gives CDR1 KGHSH, CDR2 LQKENI. Trimming removed 2 bases at V and 1 base at J, with 5 bases between. The CDR3 contains 13 residues. The chain's CDR3 is CASSPGANTEAFF. The CDR3 DNA is TGTGCCAGCTCACCAGGAGCGAACACTGAAGCTTTCTTT.

V gene TRBV11-2 combines with J gene TRBJ2-5; perhaps TRBD2 as D (5 bases). The CDR3 loop spans 13 amino acids. The V and J ends lost 0 bases and 5 bases respectively, with 7 bases between them. The germline gives CDR1 SGHAT, CDR2 FQNNGV. The CDR3 here is CASSLDRGETQYF. Here the CDR3 DNA reads TGTGCCAGCAGCTTAGATAGAGGGGAGACCCAGTACTTC. Combining the CDR3 with reference TRBV11-2 and TRBJ2-5 gives the whole variable domain EAGVAQSPRYKIIEKRQSVAFWCNPISGHATLYWYQQILGQGPKLLIQFQNNGVVDDSQLPKDRFSAERLKGVDSTLKIQPAKLEDSAVYLCASSLDRGETQYFGPGTRLLVL.

This clone occurred once. The chain couples TRBV27 to TRBJ2-5; 8 positions match TRBD2. The CDR3 runs 14 residues. In germline, CDR1 is MNHEY, CDR2 SMNVEV (reference sequence). V gave up 6 bases and J gave up 4 bases; unmatched junction bases: 7. The CDR3 sequence is CASRDAGGGETQYF. CDR3 sequence (DNA): TGTGCCAGCAGAGACGCGGGAGGTGGAGAGACCCAGTACTTC.

The sample holds a few counts of this clone. V gene TRBV4-2 combines with J gene TRBJ1-6, with TRBD1 as a possible D gene (5 bases). There are 16 residues in the CDR3. Per germline, CDR1 LGHNA and CDR2 YNFKEQ. The V and J ends lost 0 bases and 5 bases respectively, with 11 bases between them. Here the CDR3 reads CASSQEGAANNSPLHF. CDR3 sequence (DNA): TGTGCCAGCAGCCAAGAAGGGGCAGCCAATAATTCACCCCTCCACTTT.

The genes are TRBV7-9 and TRBJ1-2; 7 nucleotides line up with TRBD1. Trimming removed 5 bases from V and 8 bases from J; junction bases left unmatched: 5. The germline V gene has CDR1 SEHNR and CDR2 FQNEAQ (reference sequence). The CDR3 totals 12 residues. The CDR3 DNA follows: TGTGCCAGCAGCAGCTACAGGGGAGGCTACACCTTC. This codes for CASSSYRGGYTF. The full variable domain, completed using reference TRBV7-9 and TRBJ1-2, is DTGVSQNPRHKITKRGQNVTFRCDPISEHNRLYWYRQTLGQGPEFLTYFQNEAQLEKSRLLSDRFSAERPKGSFSTLEIQRTEQGDSAMYLCASSSYRGGYTFGSGTRLTVV.

This clone was picked up one time. The CDR3 is CASSFTGEADTQYF. The DNA of the CDR3 is TGTGCCAGCAGTTTTACAGGGGAGGCAGATACGCAGTATTTT. V gene TRBV28 combines with J gene TRBJ2-3; tentative D call: TRBD1 (7 bases). V was trimmed by 3 bases and J by 4 bases, leaving 11 bases between them. This CDR3 is 14 amino acids long. Per germline, CDR1 MDHEN and CDR2 SYDVKM.

The table lists this clone with a count of one. This chain uses TRBV7-6 with TRBJ2-1; 7 positions match TRBD1. The J segment lost 2 bases and the V segment lost 5 bases, leaving 6 bases of the junction unmatched. This CDR3 has 15 amino acids. Germline V gives CDR1 SGHVS, CDR2 FNYEAQ. For the CDR3, the DNA is TGTGCCAGCAGCCAGGGGGTGGCCACCTACAATGAGCAGTTCTTC. The encoded protein is CASSQGVATYNEQFF.

J is TRBJ2-1 and V is TRBV3-1 (or the pseudogene TRBV3-2); 11 positions agree with TRBD2. CDR1 is LGHDT and CDR2 is YNNKEL in the germline V gene (reference sequence). V shed 4 bases, J shed 3 bases, and the junction held 5 bases outside the gene matches. The CDR3 has 16 residues. CDR3 in amino acids: CASSRGTSGFYNEQFF. CDR3 nucleotide sequence: TGTGCCAGCAGCCGAGGGACTAGCGGATTCTACAATGAGCAGTTCTTC.

The count of this clone is one. The chain combines TRBV29-1 with TRBJ2-5, with 10 positions matching TRBD1. With V trimmed by 5 bases and J by 5 bases, 5 bases remained unmatched. Germline V gene data show CDR1 as SQVTM and CDR2 as ANQGSEA. The CDR3 runs 13 residues. The CDR3 is CSVLTGGAETQYF. The CDR3 DNA reads TGCAGCGTTCTGACAGGGGGCGCGGAGACCCAGTACTTC.